These T cell receptor beta chains were read from a single sample in a study of T-cell reconstitution after alpha-beta-depleted transplantation in children. TCRdb re-called the PCR reads through MiXCR, storing one row per CDR3 protein. The sample yields approximately 390,000 distinct CDR3 sequences, 11% seen once. This sample comprised PBMCs from the stem cell graft donor, obtained from the stem cell graft. These receptors were obtained from a human donor who donated a stem cell graft to a child with acute myeloid leukemia. Both conserved end residues are part of each CDR3. D genes are given only for firm matches. Clone sizes are given selectively: once, few, many, or a class where the clone is expanded.

V: TRBV7-3; D: -; size: -; J: TRBJ1-1; CDR3: CASSRTRGTEAFF; DNA: TGTGCCAGCAGTCGCACCCGGGGAACTGAAGCTTTCTTT
V: TRBV20-1; D: TRBD1; size: few; J: TRBJ1-2; CDR3: CSASGGGLANYGYTF; DNA: TGCAGTGCTTCAGGAGGGGGCCTAGCTAACTATGGCTACACCTTC
V: TRBV18; D: TRBD2; size: few; J: TRBJ2-3; CDR3: CASSPRSSSGRAAGTQYF; DNA: TGTGCCAGCTCACCCCGATCTTCTAGCGGGAGGGCCGCGGGTACGCAGTATTTT
V: TRBV27; D: -; size: few; J: TRBJ2-5; CDR3: CASSLKSGSYQETQYF; DNA: TGTGCCAGCAGTTTAAAAAGCGGTAGCTACCAAGAGACCCAGTACTTC
V: TRBV5-6; D: TRBD1; size: -; J: TRBJ2-7; CDR3: CASSYLDRANEQYF; DNA: TGTGCCAGCAGCTACCTGGACAGGGCGAACGAGCAGTACTTC
V: TRBV4-1; D: TRBD2; size: few; J: TRBJ2-2; CDR3: CASSLGEGLWTGELFF; DNA: TGCGCCAGCAGCCTAGGGGAGGGCTTGTGGACCGGGGAGCTGTTTTTT
V: TRBV5-1; D: -; size: few; J: TRBJ2-3; CDR3: CASSWNTRGTDTQYF; DNA: TGCGCCAGCAGCTGGAACACAAGGGGGACAGATACGCAGTATTTT
V: TRBV9; D: TRBD2; size: -; J: TRBJ2-3; CDR3: CASSALAGGPGDTQYF; DNA: TGTGCCAGCAGCGCGCTAGCGGGAGGGCCAGGAGATACGCAGTATTTT
V: TRBV12-3/TRBV12-4; D: -; size: -; J: TRBJ1-5; CDR3: CASSLAPGTGQPQHF; DNA: TGTGCCAGCAGTCTAGCCCCGGGGACCGGGCAGCCCCAGCATTTT
V: TRBV6-1; D: -; size: -; J: TRBJ1-1; CDR3: CASSRRRNSGNTEAFF; DNA: TGTGCCAGCAGCCGACGGAGGAATTCGGGGAACACTGAAGCTTTCTTT
V: TRBV10-3; D: -; size: -; J: TRBJ2-3; CDR3: CAISVQVGDTDTQYF; DNA: TGTGCCATCAGTGTCCAGGTGGGCGACACAGATACGCAGTATTTT
V: TRBV5-1; D: -; size: -; J: TRBJ2-1; CDR3: CASSQLESSYNEQFF; DNA: TGCGCCAGCAGCCAACTCGAGAGCTCCTACAATGAGCAGTTCTTC
V: TRBV12-3/TRBV12-4; D: -; size: few; J: TRBJ2-2; CDR3: CASSLLAQSDTGELFF; DNA: TGTGCCAGCAGTTTATTGGCTCAATCCGACACCGGGGAGCTGTTTTTT
V: TRBV5-1; D: -; size: few; J: TRBJ2-2; CDR3: CASRQGFANTGELFF; DNA: TGCGCCAGCAGGCAGGGGTTCGCGAACACCGGGGAGCTGTTTTTT
V: TRBV10-3; D: -; size: many; J: TRBJ1-1; CDR3: CAIMRDGASTEAFF; DNA: TGTGCCATCATGAGGGACGGAGCCTCCACTGAAGCTTTCTTT
V: TRBV7-2; D: -; size: -; J: TRBJ2-7; CDR3: CASSTTGEQYF; DNA: TGTGCCAGCAGCACGACGGGGGAGCAGTACTTC
V: TRBV2; D: -; size: -; J: TRBJ2-2; CDR3: CASSARGNTWELFF; DNA: TGTGCCAGCAGTGCTAGGGGGAACACCTGGGAGCTGTTTTTT
V: TRBV14; D: -; size: few; J: TRBJ1-1; CDR3: CASSQEHLGNTEAFF; DNA: TGTGCCAGCAGCCAAGAGCATTTGGGGAACACTGAAGCTTTCTTT
V: TRBV6-1; D: TRBD2; size: few; J: TRBJ2-1; CDR3: CASGAGVTYNEQFF; DNA: TGTGCCAGCGGAGCGGGAGTGACCTACAATGAGCAGTTCTTC
V: TRBV21-1; D: -; size: -; J: TRBJ2-5; CDR3: CASSKGTGAQETQYF; DNA: TGTGCCAGCAGCAAAGGAACAGGGGCTCAAGAGACCCAGTACTTC
V: TRBV12-3/TRBV12-4; D: -; size: -; J: TRBJ2-1; CDR3: CASSPQVTGYNEQFF; DNA: TGTGCCAGCAGTCCCCAAGTAACGGGGTACAATGAGCAGTTCTTC
V: TRBV29-1; D: -; size: -; J: TRBJ2-5; CDR3: CSVERSGYQETQYF; DNA: TGCAGCGTTGAAAGATCAGGGTACCAAGAGACCCAGTACTTC
V: TRBV29-1; D: TRBD1; size: few; J: TRBJ2-7; CDR3: CSVGTGFSEQYF; DNA: TGCAGCGTGGGGACAGGGTTTAGTGAGCAGTACTTC
V: TRBV5-1; D: -; size: -; J: TRBJ2-3; CDR3: CASSLDSSAYTDTQYF; DNA: TGCGCCAGCAGCTTGGACAGCAGCGCCTACACAGATACGCAGTATTTT
V: TRBV5-1; D: TRBD1; size: -; J: TRBJ2-2; CDR3: CASSAHRDRGTGELFF; DNA: TGCGCCAGCAGCGCCCACCGGGACAGGGGTACCGGGGAGCTGTTTTTT
V: TRBV6-5; D: TRBD2; size: many; J: TRBJ2-5; CDR3: CASSYGTSGEKETQYF; DNA: TGTGCCAGCAGTTACGGGACTAGCGGGGAAAAAGAGACCCAGTACTTC
V: TRBV20-1; D: TRBD1; size: few; J: TRBJ1-1; CDR3: CSAPPQGQRRTEAFF; DNA: TGCAGTGCTCCTCCCCAGGGACAGCGAAGGACTGAAGCTTTCTTT